This TCR beta chain was recorded in a study of vaccination effects on CD4 cells after COVID-19 (dated by TCRdb to between 2021 and 2022). General notes on the study: To identify antigen-specific CD4+ T cell clonotypes by their expansion, the ViraFEST assay first stimulated PBMC with viral peptide pools and then applied TCR sequencing. Pre-vaccine samples were drawn from two convalescent patients 16 days and one week before the first dose, at 142 and 148 days after COVID-19 diagnosis. Cultures from other donors in the study were sequenced with the Oncomine TCR Beta short-read assay on an Illumina iSeq 100. Participants received two doses of either the BNT162b2 or the mRNA-1273 mRNA SARS-CoV-2 vaccine. Each well held fewer than 2.5 million PBMC cultured in IMDM containing roughly 5% human AB serum, about 10 IU/ml IL-2 and gentamicin, along with roughly 10 ug/ml peptides. A total of nine to ten COVID-19 convalescent patients and a handful of SARS-CoV-2-naive healthy vaccine recipients were included in the full study. The study compared SARS-CoV-2 spike-specific CD4+ TCR repertoires before and after mRNA vaccination in COVID-19 convalescent patients and infection-naive vaccine recipients.

With respect to this clone: Its specific antigen is unknown. No qualities accompany the bases; no much larger clone lies one base away.

The CDR3 starts with the cysteine, ends with the phenylalanine, and has 12 residues. Only the CDR3 portion is preserved as DNA: 36 bases, with reading frame beginning at the first base. V lost 5 bases and J lost 1 base; the stretch between them is 5 bases long. The germline V gene specifies SGHTA as CDR1 and FQGNSA as CDR2. Library method: the immunoSEQ multiplex PCR assay. TCR beta CDR3 sequencing was performed on DNA from the cultured, isolated CD4+ T cells. In the paper's pipeline: Non-productive TCR sequences were removed and reads were trimmed to the CDR3 region, keeping CDR3s of at least 7 amino acids. The MANAFEST web app was used to identify antigen-specific clonotypes by comparing expansion in peptide wells with expansion in reference cultures. Positive clones required FDR<0.05 expansion versus reference and all other wells, odds ratio above 5, and frequency above 0.1% in two replicate wells. A clonotype was called cross-reactive if it was significantly expanded both in SARS-CoV-2 spike wells and in at least one common cold coronavirus spike condition. CDR3 similarity was assessed by Levenshtein distance using the stringdist R package, and unrooted trees were constructed with ape in R 3.6.1. The clones in this table, taken by TCRdb from immuneACCESS, are in-frame only. Not every clone is retained; where verified, under half of the shortfall comes from an unresolved V gene, and the cause of the rest is unknown. Clone size and the V and J calls come from that table; the DNA yielded D and trimming. Across this sample there are about 47,000 clones, with 76% seen only once. The ten most abundant clones make up about 11% of the sample.

After around 11 days of culture, CD4+ T cells were isolated with the EasySep CD4+ T cell isolation kit. PCR-confirmed SARS-CoV-2 infection had occurred in convalescent patients between March and December 2020, before the Alpha, Beta and Delta variants emerged in the United States. Half of the culture medium was replaced with fresh IL-2-containing medium on days 3 and 7. Unless noted otherwise, every peptide stimulation condition was grown in triplicate wells. PBMC were separated from whole blood using Ficoll-Paque Plus gradient centrifugation and were then either cryopreserved at -140C or used fresh. The QIAamp micro DNA kit was used to extract genomic DNA from the cultured CD4+ T cells. Broad study findings and their caveats: Marked clonal contraction was observed in both infection-induced and vaccine-induced clones at late post-vaccination timepoints, consistent with waning T cell responses. Limitations of the study were the small number of convalescent patients and the absence of early post-infection timepoints. For convalescent patients, new clones induced by the vaccine made up most of the post-vaccine spike-reactive repertoire, and these new clones were largely distinct from the clones induced by infection.

Sequencing was performed on CD4+ T cells from PBMCs cultured without peptide, taken before COVID-19 vaccination. This sequence was found in a human donor who had a prior SARS-CoV-2 infection. Recombination joined TRBV7-2 with TRBJ1-2; there is no confident call for the D gene. The CDR3 reads as follows: CASSLLNYGYTF. The DNA sequence is TGTGCCAGCAGCCTACTTAACTATGGCTACACCTTC.